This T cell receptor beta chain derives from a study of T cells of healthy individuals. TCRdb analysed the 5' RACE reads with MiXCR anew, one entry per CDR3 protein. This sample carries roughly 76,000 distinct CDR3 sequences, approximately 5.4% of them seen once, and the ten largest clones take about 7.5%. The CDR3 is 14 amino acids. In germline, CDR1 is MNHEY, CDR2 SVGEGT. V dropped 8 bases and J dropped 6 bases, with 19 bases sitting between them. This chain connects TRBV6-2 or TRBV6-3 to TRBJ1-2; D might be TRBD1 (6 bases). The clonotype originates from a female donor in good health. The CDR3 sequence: CASRVSGQLDGYTF. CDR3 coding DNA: TGTGCCAGCCGTGTGTCGGGACAATTGGATGGCTACACCTTC.